These 12 T cell receptor beta chains were sequenced from one sample in a study of blood T cell repertoires in COVID-19. Data came from immunoSEQ multiplex PCR; TCRdb stores just in-frame clones and leaves some out. The sample contains around 370,000 clones, around nine tenths of which appear only once. Material for sequencing was peripheral blood. Source of these receptors: a woman between 65 and 79 years old with COVID-19, enrolled during active disease.

The chain joins TRBV7-2 to TRBJ1-3; D gene uncertain. Germline CDR1 SGHTA, CDR2 FQGNSA. V lost 6 bases to trimming and J lost 2 bases, with 8 bases between them. The CDR3 has 13 amino acids. CDR3 residues: CASRPNTGNTIYF. DNA for the CDR3: TGTGCCAGCAGACCTAATACTGGAAACACCATATATTTT.

The V and J genes are TRBV30 and TRBJ1-2; perhaps TRBD1 as D (5 bases). In germline, CDR1 is GTSNPN, CDR2 SVGIG (reference sequence). Trimming removed 4 bases from V and 8 bases from J, with 14 bases in between. The CDR3 loop spans 12 amino acids. The CDR3 region is CAWTLGVRGYTF. The CDR3 nucleotides read TGTGCCTGGACTCTAGGGGTGCGGGGCTACACCTTC.

This clone occurred once. The chain uses TRBV7-8 and TRBJ2-3; 8 nucleotides agree with TRBD2. The CDR3 loop spans 16 amino acids. After removal of 5 bases from V and 0 bases from J, the junction contained 7 bases not matched to a gene. Germline V gene lookup returns CDR1 SGHVS and CDR2 FQNEAQ. As DNA, the CDR3 is TGTGCCAGCAGCCCCGGGACTAGGTACAGCACAGATACGCAGTATTTT. Amino acid sequence: CASSPGTRYSTDTQYF.

The chain joins TRBV2 to TRBJ2-5; the D gene is possibly TRBD2 (5 bases). Germline values: CDR1 SNHLY, CDR2 FYNNEI. The V gene lost 3 bases and the J gene lost 5 bases, with 13 bases spanning the gap. CDR3 length equals 14 residues. CDR3 nucleotides: TGTGCCAGCAGTGAGTTGGCCGGGATTGAGACCCAGTACTTC. It yields the protein CASSELAGIETQYF.

This clone was found a few times. The chain couples TRBV6-5 to TRBJ1-4; TRBD1 matches 10 bases. The CDR3 runs to 13 residues. Germline lookup yields CDR1 MNHEY and CDR2 SVGAGI. V gave up 4 bases and J gave up 9 bases; unmatched junction bases: 2. The CDR3 loop is CASSSDRGQKLFF. The DNA for the CDR3 is TGTGCCAGCAGTTCAGACAGGGGGCAAAAACTGTTTTTT.

The CDR3 bases are TGCGCCAGCGGACTAGCGGATTTAAACAATGAGCAGTTCTTC. Encoded protein: CASGLADLNNEQFF. This chain uses TRBV10-2 with TRBJ2-1, with 10 bases fitting TRBD2. With 8 bases clipped from V and 5 bases from J, the junction kept 6 bases outside the gene matches. The CDR3 runs to 14 residues. Germline values: CDR1 WSHSY, CDR2 SAAADI.

V and J are TRBV2 and TRBJ1-2, with a weak D call TRBD1 (5 bases). V was clipped by 6 bases and J by 4 bases, with 15 bases between them. CDR3 length: 14 residues. The germline V gene has CDR1 SNHLY and CDR2 FYNNEI. The CDR3 nucleotides are TGTGCCAGCAGGTCGGGAGGGGTTGGCTATGGCTACACCTTC. It codes for CASRSGGVGYGYTF.

The chain carries TRBV24-1 and TRBJ2-7; 9 nucleotides align to TRBD1. Germline assignment: CDR1 KGHDR and CDR2 SFDVKD. V trimming: 3 bases; J trimming: 4 bases; junction bases outside the gene matches: 6. The CDR3 has 15 amino acids. The CDR3 DNA sequence: TGTGCCACCAGTGATAATACCGGGACAGGGTACGAGCAGTACTTC. This sequence encodes CATSDNTGTGYEQYF.

The rearrangement joins TRBV10-2 to TRBJ2-7; TRBD2 matches at 10 bases. The CDR3 totals 17 residues. Germline CDR1 is WSHSY and CDR2 is SAAADI. V was clipped by 0 bases and J by 2 bases; unmatched bases: 7. The CDR3 DNA follows: TGCGCCAGCAGTGAGTCGGGTAGCGGGGGGCTAGCCTACGAGCAGTACTTC. This translates into CASSESGSGGLAYEQYF.

The genes are TRBV30 and TRBJ2-3, with D maybe TRBD2 (7 bases). Germline assignment: CDR1 GTSNPN and CDR2 SVGIG (reference sequence). The CDR3 spans 15 residues. The ends were cut back, 1 base at V and 5 bases at J, with 16 bases in the middle. The CDR3 DNA follows: TGTGCCTGGAGTGGTCTCGGGGGGCCGGGAGATACGCAGTATTTT. Residues: CAWSGLGGPGDTQYF.

With respect to this clone: Additional DNA sequences in this sample encode the identical CDR3. V usage is TRBV27 and J usage is TRBJ2-5; maybe TRBD2 (6 bases). Germline lookup yields CDR1 MNHEY and CDR2 SMNVEV (reference sequence). V dropped 3 bases and J dropped 2 bases, with 7 bases sitting between them. The CDR3 runs 13 residues. The CDR3 bases are TGTGCCAGCAGTTTCCGGGGGCAAGAGACCCAGTACTTC. The encoded protein is CASSFRGQETQYF.

The V gene is TRBV7-2, the J gene TRBJ2-3, with D unclear. This CDR3 is 13 amino acids long. The germline V and J ends were trimmed by 4 bases and 2 bases, with 7 bases remaining between them. CDR1 and CDR2 (germline): SGHTA, FQGNSA. The CDR3 reads CASSSQVTDTQYF. In nucleotides, the CDR3 is TGTGCCAGCAGCTCCCAGGTCACAGATACGCAGTATTTT.